These T cell receptor beta chains were read from a single sample in a study of CD8+CD57+ T cells in acquired aplastic anemia. TCRdb called the reads again in MiXCR, with one record for every CDR3 protein. Of under 350,000 distinct CDR3 sequences listed, 50% to 65% are singletons. Sequenced sample: sorted CD4+, CD8+, or CD8+CD57+ T cells (not recorded which) from PBMCs. The source of these receptors is a human donor with aplastic anemia. Both conserved end residues are part of each CDR3. The D gene is left open where the match is weak. Some rows mark clone size as missing; the rest say once, few, many or name a class of expanded clone.

TRBJ2-7	TRBV10-2	NA	NA	CASSESLATMIAEQYF	TGCGCCAGCAGTGAGTCTTTAGCGACGATGATCGCCGAGCAGTACTTC
TRBJ2-2	TRBV29-1	NA	NA	CSGEGLNTGELFF	TGCAGCGGGGAAGGCCTGAACACCGGGGAGCTGTTTTTT
TRBJ2-3	TRBV20-1	NA	NA	CSARPGRAYTDTQYF	TGCAGTGCTAGACCCGGACGGGCGTACACAGATACGCAGTATTTT
TRBJ1-4	TRBV29-1	NA	NA	CSVDSSSGEKLFF	TGCAGCGTCGACTCGAGTTCGGGGGAAAAACTGTTTTTT
TRBJ2-3	TRBV7-6	NA	TRBD2	CASSLGLAGGKDTDTQYF	TGTGCCAGCAGCTTGGGACTAGCGGGAGGGAAAGACACAGATACGCAGTATTTT
TRBJ1-6	TRBV5-1	once	NA	CASSLLARDGTSPLHF	TGCGCCAGCAGCTTGCTCGCCCGGGACGGAACTTCACCCCTCCACTTT
TRBJ1-1	TRBV29-1	NA	NA	CSAYSPGYLGTEAFF	TGCAGCGCATACTCCCCAGGGTACCTCGGGACTGAAGCTTTCTTT
TRBJ1-2	TRBV24-1	NA	TRBD1	CATSGTGANGYTF	TGTGCCACCAGTGGTACAGGGGCGAATGGCTACACCTTC
TRBJ1-1	TRBV19	many	TRBD1	CATDRGMNTEAFF	TGTGCCACTGACAGGGGGATGAACACTGAAGCTTTCTTT
TRBJ2-3	TRBV11-1	many	TRBD1	CASRKQGADTQYF	TGTGCCAGCAGAAAACAGGGGGCAGATACGCAGTATTTT
TRBJ2-7	TRBV20-1	many	NA	CSANQGYEQYF	TGCAGTGCAAATCAGGGATACGAGCAGTACTTC
TRBJ2-7	TRBV7-9	few	TRBD2	CASSLASGSLNEQYF	TGTGCCAGCAGCTTAGCAAGCGGGAGCTTGAACGAGCAGTACTTC
TRBJ1-1	TRBV18	many	NA	CASSPRQINMDTEAFF	TGTGCCAGCTCACCACGCCAGATCAACATGGACACTGAAGCTTTCTTT
TRBJ2-1	TRBV2	NA	TRBD2	CASAVTSGPNEQFF	TGTGCCAGCGCTGTTACTAGCGGGCCCAATGAGCAGTTCTTC
TRBJ1-1	TRBV29-1	NA	NA	CSVEETLFYTEAFF	TGCAGCGTTGAAGAGACATTGTTTTACACTGAAGCTTTCTTT
TRBJ1-1	TRBV24-1	NA	NA	CATRRNWVVITEAFF	TGTGCCACCCGGCGGAATTGGGTTGTTATCACTGAAGCTTTCTTT
TRBJ1-5	TRBV5-4	NA	NA	CASSLAGGDPNQPQHF	TGTGCCAGCAGCTTGGCCGGAGGGGATCCCAATCAGCCCCAGCATTTT
TRBJ2-5	TRBV19	many	NA	CASSNSVPETQYF	TGTGCCAGTAGTAATAGTGTCCCGGAGACCCAGTACTTC
TRBJ2-5	TRBV15	NA	NA	CATSRDQGTTETQYF	TGTGCCACCAGCAGAGATCAGGGGACAACCGAGACCCAGTACTTC
TRBJ1-2	TRBV7-2	NA	TRBD1	CASSGTGAGYGYTF	TGTGCCAGCAGCGGGACAGGGGCAGGCTATGGCTACACCTTC
TRBJ1-2	TRBV9	few	NA	CASSGRYGYTF	TGTGCCAGCAGCGGAAGATATGGCTACACCTTC
TRBJ2-1	TRBV20-1	few	NA	CSAPPPVTYNEQFF	TGCAGTGCTCCCCCCCCGGTAACCTACAATGAGCAGTTCTTC
TRBJ1-1	TRBV5-1	NA	NA	CASSLVGRNTEAFF	TGCGCCAGCAGCTTGGTAGGTCGGAACACTGAAGCTTTCTTT
TRBJ2-3	TRBV25-1	NA	TRBD1	CASSGPGTGTYTQYF	TGTGCCAGCAGTGGCCCCGGGACAGGGACATATACGCAGTATTTT
TRBJ1-1	TRBV6-4	many	TRBD1	CASSDTGTATEAFF	TGTGCCAGCAGTGACACCGGGACAGCGACTGAAGCTTTCTTT
TRBJ2-3	TRBV7-8	NA	NA	CASSLRLVGTDTQYF	TGTGCCAGCAGCTTAAGACTAGTTGGGACAGATACGCAGTATTTT
TRBJ2-7	TRBV10-1	NA	NA	CASMGGHRGYEQYF	TGCGCCAGCATGGGGGGCCACAGGGGATACGAGCAGTACTTC
TRBJ1-1	TRBV2	few	NA	CASSDQMNTEAFF	TGTGCCAGCAGTGACCAGATGAACACTGAAGCTTTCTTT
TRBJ1-1	TRBV5-1	NA	NA	CASSLAGQSSEAFF	TGCGCCAGCAGCTTGGCCGGGCAGTCATCTGAAGCTTTCTTT
TRBJ2-4	TRBV2	many	NA	CASSREAKNIQYF	TGTGCCAGCAGCAGGGAGGCCAAAAACATTCAGTACTTC
TRBJ2-1	TRBV7-9	once	TRBD2	CASSLQLADNEQFF	TGTGCCAGCAGCCTCCAACTAGCGGACAATGAGCAGTTCTTC
TRBJ1-5	TRBV12-3/TRBV12-4	NA	TRBD1	CASTWTGTNQPQHF	TGTGCCAGCACCTGGACAGGCACCAATCAGCCCCAGCATTTT
TRBJ2-7	TRBV20-1	NA	TRBD2	CSADNLLAGEGEQYF	TGCAGTGCTGACAACCTCCTGGCGGGAGAAGGCGAGCAGTACTTC
TRBJ2-2	TRBV5-4	many	NA	CASSIRAANTGELFF	TGTGCCAGCAGCATCAGGGCCGCGAACACCGGGGAGCTGTTTTTT
TRBJ1-1	TRBV11-1	NA	NA	CASSFGTLPMNTEAFF	TGTGCCAGCAGCTTCGGGACGTTGCCGATGAACACTGAAGCTTTCTTT
TRBJ2-3	TRBV2	few	NA	CASRDGDTQYF	TGTGCCAGCAGGGACGGAGATACGCAGTATTTT
TRBJ1-5	TRBV6-1	many	TRBD1	CASSREGTGSNQPQHF	TGTGCCAGCAGCAGAGAGGGGACAGGGAGCAATCAGCCCCAGCATTTT
TRBJ2-7	TRBV9	NA	NA	CASSVSVGAYEQYF	TGTGCCAGCAGCGTATCCGTGGGAGCCTACGAGCAGTACTTC
TRBJ1-1	TRBV6-5	many	TRBD1	CASSSTSSGQGATEAFF	TGTGCCAGCAGTTCAACTTCTTCGGGACAGGGGGCAACTGAAGCTTTCTTT
TRBJ2-7	TRBV20-1	many	NA	CSAKIPPTYEQYF	TGCAGTGCTAAGATCCCCCCCACCTACGAGCAGTACTTC
TRBJ1-1	TRBV24-1	once	TRBD1	CATTGGAENTEAFF	TGTGCCACGACAGGGGGCGCTGAGAACACTGAAGCTTTCTTT
TRBJ2-4	TRBV12-3/TRBV12-4	NA	NA	CASSFSGTRKNIQYF	TGTGCCAGCAGTTTCTCCGGGACACGCAAAAACATTCAGTACTTC
TRBJ2-5	TRBV20-1	NA	NA	CSVRRPQETQYF	TGCAGTGTACGGCGGCCTCAAGAGACCCAGTACTTC
TRBJ2-2	TRBV7-2	NA	NA	CASSIAVAGTGELFF	TGTGCCAGCAGCATCGCAGTGGCCGGCACCGGGGAGCTGTTTTTT
TRBJ2-3	TRBV29-1	once	TRBD2	CSVTTSGTTDTQYF	TGCAGCGTTACGACTAGCGGGACCACAGATACGCAGTATTTT
TRBJ1-2	TRBV5-1	NA	NA	CASSLAAGDGYTF	TGCGCCAGCAGCTTGGCGGCAGGGGACGGCTACACCTTC
TRBJ2-7	TRBV29-1	few	NA	CSVLGSYEQYF	TGCAGCGTTTTGGGCAGCTACGAGCAGTACTTC
TRBJ1-2	TRBV5-1	NA	TRBD1	CASSQDTTGGDIYGYTF	TGCGCCAGCAGCCAAGATACGACAGGGGGCGATATCTATGGCTACACCTTC
TRBJ2-5	TRBV7-6	NA	TRBD2	CASSKGLAGGPETQYF	TGTGCCAGCAGCAAAGGACTAGCGGGGGGGCCCGAGACCCAGTACTTC